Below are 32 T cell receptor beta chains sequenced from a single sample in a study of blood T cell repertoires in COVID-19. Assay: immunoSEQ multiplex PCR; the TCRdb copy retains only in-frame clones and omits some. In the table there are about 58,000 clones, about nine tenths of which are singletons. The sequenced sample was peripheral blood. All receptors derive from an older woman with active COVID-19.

The CDR3, as DNA: TGTGCCAGCAGCTTGAATTTCCGGGATGAGCAGTTCTTC. The encoded protein is CASSLNFRDEQFF. The chain joins TRBV7-6 to TRBJ2-1, with D unclear. Trimming removed 3 bases from V and 8 bases from J, with 11 bases in between. This CDR3 has 13 residues. In germline, CDR1 is SGHVS, CDR2 FNYEAQ.

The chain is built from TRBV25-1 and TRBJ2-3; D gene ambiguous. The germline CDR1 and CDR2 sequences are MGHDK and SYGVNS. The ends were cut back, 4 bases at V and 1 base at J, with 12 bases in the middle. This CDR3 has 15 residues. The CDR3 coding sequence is TGTGCCAGCAGTGGTTCGGGTTTCGGCACAGATACGCAGTATTTT. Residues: CASSGSGFGTDTQYF.

DNA of the CDR3: TGTGCCAGCAGCTTAGCGGGGACAGGGGATCAGCCCCAGCATTTT. This encodes CASSLAGTGDQPQHF. The rearrangement uses TRBV7-9 and TRBJ1-5; 10 bases line up with TRBD1. CDR3 length: 15 residues. Losses at the gene ends were 0 bases for V and 5 bases for J; bases not matched to a gene: 1. Looked up from germline, CDR1 is SEHNR and CDR2 is FQNEAQ (reference sequence).

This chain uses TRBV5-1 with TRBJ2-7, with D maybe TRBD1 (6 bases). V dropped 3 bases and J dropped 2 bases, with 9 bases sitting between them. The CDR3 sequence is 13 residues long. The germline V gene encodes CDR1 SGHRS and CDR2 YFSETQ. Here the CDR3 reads CASSWRTAYEQYF. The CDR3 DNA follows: TGCGCCAGCAGCTGGAGGACAGCCTACGAGCAGTACTTC.

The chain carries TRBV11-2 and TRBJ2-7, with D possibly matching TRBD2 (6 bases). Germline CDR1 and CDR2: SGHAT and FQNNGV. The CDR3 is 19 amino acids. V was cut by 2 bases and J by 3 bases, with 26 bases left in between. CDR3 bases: TGTGCCAGCAGCTTACCGCTCTTAACGGGGGAAATGAACCTCTACGAGCAGTACTTC. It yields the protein CASSLPLLTGEMNLYEQYF.

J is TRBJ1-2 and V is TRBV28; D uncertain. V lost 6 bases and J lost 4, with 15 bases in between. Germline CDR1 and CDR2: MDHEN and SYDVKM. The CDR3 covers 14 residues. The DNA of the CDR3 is TGTGCCAGCAGAGTAAGAGGCTCAGCCTATGGCTACACCTTC. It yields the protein CASRVRGSAYGYTF.

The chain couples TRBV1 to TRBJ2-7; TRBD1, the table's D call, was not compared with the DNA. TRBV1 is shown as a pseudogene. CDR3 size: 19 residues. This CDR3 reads CTSSKGAGGQFALPYEQYF. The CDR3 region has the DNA TGCACCAGCAGCAAAGGGGCAGGGGGGCAATTTGCTCTCCCCTACGAGCAGTACTTC.

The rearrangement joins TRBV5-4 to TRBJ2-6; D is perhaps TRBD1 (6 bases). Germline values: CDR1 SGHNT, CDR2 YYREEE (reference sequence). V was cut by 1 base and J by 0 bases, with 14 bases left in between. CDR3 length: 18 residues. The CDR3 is CASSLRTAYYSGANVLTF. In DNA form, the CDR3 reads TGTGCCAGCAGCTTGAGGACAGCGTATTACTCTGGGGCCAACGTCCTGACTTTC.

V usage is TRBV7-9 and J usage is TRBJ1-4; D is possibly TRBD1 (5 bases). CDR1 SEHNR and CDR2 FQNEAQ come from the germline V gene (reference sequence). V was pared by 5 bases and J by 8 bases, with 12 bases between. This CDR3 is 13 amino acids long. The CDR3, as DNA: TGTGCCAGCAGCCATGGGGGGGACGAAAAACTGTTTTTT. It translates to CASSHGGDEKLFF. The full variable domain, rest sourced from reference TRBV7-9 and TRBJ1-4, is DTGVSQNPRHKITKRGQNVTFRCDPISEHNRLYWYRQTLGQGPEFLTYFQNEAQLEKSRLLSDRFSAERPKGSFSTLEIQRTEQGDSAMYLCASSHGGDEKLFFGSGTQLSVL.

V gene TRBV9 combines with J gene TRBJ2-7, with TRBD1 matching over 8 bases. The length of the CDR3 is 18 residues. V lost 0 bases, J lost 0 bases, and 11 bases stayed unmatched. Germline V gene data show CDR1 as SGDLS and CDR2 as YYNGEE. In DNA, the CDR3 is TGTGCCAGCAGCGTAGACCCCCTAGGACAGGGCTACTCCTACGAGCAGTACTTC. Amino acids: CASSVDPLGQGYSYEQYF.

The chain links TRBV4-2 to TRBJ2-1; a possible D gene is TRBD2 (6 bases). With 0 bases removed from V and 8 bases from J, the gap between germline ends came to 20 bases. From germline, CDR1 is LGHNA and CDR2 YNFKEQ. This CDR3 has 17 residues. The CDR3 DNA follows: TGTGCCAGCAGCCAAGAAGGTGCAGGGCTAGCGTATCATGAGCAGTTCTTC. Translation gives CASSQEGAGLAYHEQFF.

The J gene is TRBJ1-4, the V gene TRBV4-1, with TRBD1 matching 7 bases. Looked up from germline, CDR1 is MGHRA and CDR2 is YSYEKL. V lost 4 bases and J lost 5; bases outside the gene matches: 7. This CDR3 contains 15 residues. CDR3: CASSPNRGLNEKLFF. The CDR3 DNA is TGCGCCAGCAGCCCGAACAGGGGACTCAATGAAAAACTGTTTTTT.

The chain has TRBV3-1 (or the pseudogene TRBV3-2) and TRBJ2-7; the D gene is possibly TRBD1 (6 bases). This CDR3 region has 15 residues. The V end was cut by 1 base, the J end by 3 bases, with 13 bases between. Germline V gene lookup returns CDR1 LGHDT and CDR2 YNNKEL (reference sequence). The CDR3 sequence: CASSQAPGHSYEQYF. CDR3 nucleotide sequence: TGTGCCAGCAGCCAAGCTCCGGGACATAGCTACGAGCAGTACTTC.

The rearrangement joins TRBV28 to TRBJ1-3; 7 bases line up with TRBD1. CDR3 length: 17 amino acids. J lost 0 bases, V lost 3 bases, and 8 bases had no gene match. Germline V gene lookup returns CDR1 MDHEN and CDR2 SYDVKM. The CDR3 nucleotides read TGTGCCAGCAGTTTCGGGGGACAGCCCCACTCTGGAAACACCATATATTTT. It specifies CASSFGGQPHSGNTIYF.

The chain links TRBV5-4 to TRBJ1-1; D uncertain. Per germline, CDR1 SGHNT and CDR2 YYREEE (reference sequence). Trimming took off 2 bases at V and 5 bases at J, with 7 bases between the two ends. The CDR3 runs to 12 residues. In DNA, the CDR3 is TGTGCCAGCAGCTTTGGGGAGACTGAAGCTTTCTTT. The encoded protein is CASSFGETEAFF.

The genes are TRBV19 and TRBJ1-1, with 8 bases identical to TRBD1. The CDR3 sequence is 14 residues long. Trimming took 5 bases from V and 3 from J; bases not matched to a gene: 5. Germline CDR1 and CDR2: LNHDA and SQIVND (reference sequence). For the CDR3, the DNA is TGTGCCAGTAGTCTACAGGGGGTCGACACTGAAGCTTTCTTT. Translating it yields CASSLQGVDTEAFF.

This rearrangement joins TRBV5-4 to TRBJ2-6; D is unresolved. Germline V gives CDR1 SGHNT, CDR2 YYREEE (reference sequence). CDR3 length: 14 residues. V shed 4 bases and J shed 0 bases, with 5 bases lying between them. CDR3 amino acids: CASSLSSGANVLTF. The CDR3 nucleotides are TGTGCCAGCAGCCTTAGCTCTGGGGCCAACGTCCTGACTTTC.

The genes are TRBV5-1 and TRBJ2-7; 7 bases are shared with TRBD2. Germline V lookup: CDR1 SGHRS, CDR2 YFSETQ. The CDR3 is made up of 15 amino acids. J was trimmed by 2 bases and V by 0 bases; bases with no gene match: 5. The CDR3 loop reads CASSLGSSGPYEQYF. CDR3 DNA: TGCGCCAGCAGCTTGGGCTCTAGCGGACCCTACGAGCAGTACTTC.

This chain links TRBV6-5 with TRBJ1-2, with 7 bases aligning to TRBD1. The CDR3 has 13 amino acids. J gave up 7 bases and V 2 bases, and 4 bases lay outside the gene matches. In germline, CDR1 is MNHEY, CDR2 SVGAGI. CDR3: CASSYQGVRGYTF. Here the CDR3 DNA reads TGTGCCAGCAGTTACCAGGGGGTACGTGGCTACACCTTC.

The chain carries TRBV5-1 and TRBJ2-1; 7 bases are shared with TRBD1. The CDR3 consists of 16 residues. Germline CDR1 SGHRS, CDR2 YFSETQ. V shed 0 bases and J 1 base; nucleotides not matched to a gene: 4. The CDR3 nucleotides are TGCGCCAGCAGCTTGGCCGTACAGGGGTCCTACAATGAGCAGTTCTTC. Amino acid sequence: CASSLAVQGSYNEQFF.

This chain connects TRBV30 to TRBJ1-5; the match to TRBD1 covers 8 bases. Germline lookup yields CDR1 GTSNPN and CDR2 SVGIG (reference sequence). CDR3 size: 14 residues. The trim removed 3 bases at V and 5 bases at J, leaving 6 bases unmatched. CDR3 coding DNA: TGTGCCTGGAGCCCAGACAGGGGTGATCAGCCCCAGCATTTT. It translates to CAWSPDRGDQPQHF.

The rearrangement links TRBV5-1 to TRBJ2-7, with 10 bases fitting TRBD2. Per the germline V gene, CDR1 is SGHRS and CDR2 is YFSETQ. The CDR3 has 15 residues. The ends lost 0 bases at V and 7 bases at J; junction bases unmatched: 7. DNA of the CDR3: TGCGCCAGCAGCTTGGGGGCTAGCGGGAGTTGGGAGCAGTACTTC. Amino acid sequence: CASSLGASGSWEQYF. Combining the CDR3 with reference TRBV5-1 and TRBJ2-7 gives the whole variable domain KAGVTQTPRYLIKTRGQQVTLSCSPISGHRSVSWYQQTPGQGLQFLFEYFSETQRNKGNFPGRFSGRQFSNSRSEMNVSTLELGDSALYLCASSLGASGSWEQYFGPGTRLTVT.

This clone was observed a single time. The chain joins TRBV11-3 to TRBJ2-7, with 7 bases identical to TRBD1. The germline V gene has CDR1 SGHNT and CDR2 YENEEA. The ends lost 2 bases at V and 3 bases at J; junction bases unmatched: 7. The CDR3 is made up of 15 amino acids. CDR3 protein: CASSLRDSPLYEQYF. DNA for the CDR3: TGTGCCAGCAGCTTACGGGACAGTCCTCTCTACGAGCAGTACTTC.

In nucleotides, the CDR3 is TGCGCCAGCAGCTTGGGCGGGACTTCCGCAGAAGTATATGGCTACACCTTC. Translating it yields CASSLGGTSAEVYGYTF. The V gene is TRBV5-1, the J gene TRBJ1-2; tentative D call: TRBD1 (5 bases). With 0 bases removed from V and 5 bases from J, the gap between germline ends came to 20 bases. Germline V gene data show CDR1 as SGHRS and CDR2 as YFSETQ. The CDR3 consists of 17 residues. Full variable domain (rest looked up from reference TRBV5-1 and TRBJ1-2): KAGVTQTPRYLIKTRGQQVTLSCSPISGHRSVSWYQQTPGQGLQFLFEYFSETQRNKGNFPGRFSGRQFSNSRSEMNVSTLELGDSALYLCASSLGGTSAEVYGYTFGSGTRLTVV.

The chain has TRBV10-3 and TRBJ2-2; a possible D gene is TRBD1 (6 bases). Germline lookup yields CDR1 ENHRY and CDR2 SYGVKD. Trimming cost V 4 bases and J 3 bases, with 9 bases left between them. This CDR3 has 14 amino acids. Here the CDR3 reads CAISGYRDTGELFF. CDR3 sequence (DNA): TGTGCCATCAGTGGGTACAGGGACACCGGGGAGCTGTTTTTT.

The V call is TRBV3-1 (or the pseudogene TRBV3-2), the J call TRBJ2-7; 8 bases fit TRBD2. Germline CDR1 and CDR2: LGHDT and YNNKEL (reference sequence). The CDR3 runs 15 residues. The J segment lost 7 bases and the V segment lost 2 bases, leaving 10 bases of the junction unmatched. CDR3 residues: CASSQLTGGTREQYF. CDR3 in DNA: TGTGCCAGCAGCCAACTGACGGGAGGGACTAGGGAGCAGTACTTC.

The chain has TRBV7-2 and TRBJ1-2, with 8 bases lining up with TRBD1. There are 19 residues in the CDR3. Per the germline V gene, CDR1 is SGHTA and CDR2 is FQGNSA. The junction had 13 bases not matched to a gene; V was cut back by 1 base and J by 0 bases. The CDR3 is CASSLDSGTGLLTNYGYTF. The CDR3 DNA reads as TGTGCCAGCAGCTTAGACTCCGGGACAGGACTCCTTACTAACTATGGCTACACCTTC.

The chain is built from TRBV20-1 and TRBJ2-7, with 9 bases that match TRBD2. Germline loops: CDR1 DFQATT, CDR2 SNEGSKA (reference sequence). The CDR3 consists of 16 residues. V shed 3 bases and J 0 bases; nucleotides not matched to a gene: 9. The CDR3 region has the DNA TGCAGTGCTAGTCAACCTCTAGCGGGACCCTCCTACGAGCAGTACTTC. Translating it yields CSASQPLAGPSYEQYF.

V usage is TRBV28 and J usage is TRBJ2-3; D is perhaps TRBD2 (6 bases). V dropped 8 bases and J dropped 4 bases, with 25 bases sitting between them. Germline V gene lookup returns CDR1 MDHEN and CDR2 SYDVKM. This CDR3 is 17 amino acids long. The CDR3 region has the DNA TGTGCCAGCGGTCGGGGTGGGCGGGAACGGTTCGCAGATACGCAGTATTTT. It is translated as CASGRGGRERFADTQYF.

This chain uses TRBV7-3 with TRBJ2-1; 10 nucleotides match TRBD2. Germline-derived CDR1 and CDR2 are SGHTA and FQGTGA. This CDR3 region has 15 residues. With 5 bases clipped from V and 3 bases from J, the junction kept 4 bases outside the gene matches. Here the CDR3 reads CASSTGTSDYNEQFF. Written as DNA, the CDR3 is TGTGCCAGCAGCACCGGGACTAGCGACTACAATGAGCAGTTCTTC.

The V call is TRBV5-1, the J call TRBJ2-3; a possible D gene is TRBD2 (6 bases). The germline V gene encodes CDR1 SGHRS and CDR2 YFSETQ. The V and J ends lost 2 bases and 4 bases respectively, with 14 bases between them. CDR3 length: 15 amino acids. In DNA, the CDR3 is TGCGCCAGCAGCTTCGGCGGGACCACCTCAGATACGCAGTATTTT. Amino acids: CASSFGGTTSDTQYF. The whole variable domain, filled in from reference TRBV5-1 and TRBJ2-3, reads KAGVTQTPRYLIKTRGQQVTLSCSPISGHRSVSWYQQTPGQGLQFLFEYFSETQRNKGNFPGRFSGRQFSNSRSEMNVSTLELGDSALYLCASSFGGTTSDTQYFGPGTRLTVL.

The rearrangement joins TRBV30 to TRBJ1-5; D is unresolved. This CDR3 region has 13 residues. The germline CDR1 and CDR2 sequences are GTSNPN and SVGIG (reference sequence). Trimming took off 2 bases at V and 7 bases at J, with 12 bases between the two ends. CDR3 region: CAWSKTGSQPQHF. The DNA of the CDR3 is TGTGCCTGGAGTAAGACGGGGAGCCAGCCCCAGCATTTT. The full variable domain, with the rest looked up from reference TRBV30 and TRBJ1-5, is SQTIHQWPATLVQPVGSPLSLECTVEGTSNPNLYWYRQAAGRGLQLLFYSVGIGQISSEVPQNLSASRPQDRQFILSSKKLLLSDSGFYLCAWSKTGSQPQHFGDGTRLSIL.